The 27 T cell receptor beta chains given below trace back to one sample, sequenced in a study of beta chain features in type 1 diabetes. Since all of the isolated RNA was reverse transcribed, expressed TCRB transcripts were what got sequenced. Generated by immunoSEQ multiplex PCR, the TCRdb table keeps only in-frame clones and is missing some. The profile shows about 330,000 clones, approximately 11% of them singletons. The sequenced sample was naive CD4+ T cells from blood. These TCRs come from a woman aged 25 to 39 in good health.

This chain links TRBV29-1 with TRBJ1-1, with D perhaps matching TRBD1 (6 bases). V lost 6 bases and J lost 1, with 12 bases in between. Per germline, CDR1 SQVTM and CDR2 ANQGSEA. The length of the CDR3 is 13 residues. Here the CDR3 DNA reads TGCAGCGTCTTACAGGGACCGAACACTGAAGCTTTCTTT. Translating gives CSVLQGPNTEAFF.

This clone was observed a few times. The rearrangement joins TRBV7-2 to TRBJ1-1, with 7 bases that match TRBD1. With V trimmed by 5 bases and J by 0 bases, 9 bases remained unmatched. CDR3 length: 16 residues. Per the germline V gene, CDR1 is SGHTA and CDR2 is FQGNSA. The CDR3 here is CASSLTPGQLNTEAFF. The CDR3 DNA follows: TGTGCCAGCAGCCTGACCCCGGGACAGTTGAACACTGAAGCTTTCTTT.

For the CDR3, the DNA is TGTGCCAGCTCTACTAATTACAGGGGAGGCACAGATACGCAGTATTTT. Residues: CASSTNYRGGTDTQYF. The genes are TRBV25-1 and TRBJ2-3; 7 bases fit TRBD1. CDR3 length: 16 residues. In germline, CDR1 is MGHDK, CDR2 SYGVNS. The trim removed 8 bases at V and 1 base at J, leaving 12 bases unmatched.

This clone was observed a handful of times. The V call is TRBV28, the J call TRBJ2-7; 7 nucleotides align to TRBD2. The germline gives CDR1 MDHEN, CDR2 SYDVKM. Unmatched junction bases numbered 8, after V lost 7 bases and J lost 2 bases. The CDR3 covers 14 residues. CDR3 nucleotides: TGTGCCAGCACCTTGGGGGGGACCGCCTACGAGCAGTACTTC. Translation gives CASTLGGTAYEQYF. Drawing the rest from reference TRBV28 and TRBJ2-7, the complete variable domain is DVKVTQSSRYLVKRTGEKVFLECVQDMDHENMFWYRQDPGLGLRLIYFSYDVKMKEKGDIPEGYSVSREKKERFSLILESASTNQTSMYLCASTLGGTAYEQYFGPGTRLTVT.

This chain links TRBV19 with TRBJ1-1, with TRBD1 identical over 9 bases. Germline CDR1 LNHDA, CDR2 SQIVND (reference sequence). The V segment lost 4 bases and the J segment 4 bases; nucleotides outside the gene matches: 1. The CDR3 runs 13 residues. Here the CDR3 DNA reads TGTGCCAGTAGTAAGGACAGGGGCACTGAAGCTTTCTTT. It yields the protein CASSKDRGTEAFF.

The chain combines TRBV7-9 with TRBJ1-2; D is uncertain. There are 14 residues in the CDR3. The ends were cut back, 4 bases at V and 4 bases at J, with 13 bases in the middle. Germline lookup yields CDR1 SEHNR and CDR2 FQNEAQ (reference sequence). This CDR3 is CASSSRGSFYGYTF. The DNA of the CDR3 is TGTGCCAGCAGCTCCCGGGGATCTTTCTATGGCTACACCTTC.

This chain connects TRBV29-1 to TRBJ2-1, with TRBD2 matching 12 bases. The CDR3 length is 14 residues. Germline V gene data show CDR1 as SQVTM and CDR2 as ANQGSEA. After removal of 5 bases from V and 8 bases from J, the junction contained 7 bases not matched to a gene. CDR3 loop: CSVPRLAGVHEQFF. Written as DNA, the CDR3 is TGCAGCGTTCCCCGACTAGCGGGAGTTCATGAGCAGTTCTTC.

A few counts support this clone. This chain connects TRBV30 to TRBJ1-1; 9 nucleotides agree with TRBD1. The germline V gene has CDR1 GTSNPN and CDR2 SVGIG (reference sequence). The J segment lost 4 bases and the V segment lost 3 bases, leaving 6 bases of the junction unmatched. This CDR3 is built from 14 residues. CDR3 sequence reads: CAWSLTGGGTEAFF. DNA for the CDR3: TGTGCCTGGAGCCTCACAGGGGGCGGCACTGAAGCTTTCTTT.

The chain has TRBV27 and TRBJ2-2; 7 bases line up with TRBD2. The trim removed 5 bases at V and 5 bases at J, leaving 20 bases unmatched. This CDR3 is built from 19 residues. CDR1 is MNHEY, CDR2 SMNVEV, per germline (reference sequence). DNA for the CDR3: TGTGCCAGCAGTGCCGGGTTACTAGCGCGAGGAGTAGGGACCGGGGAGCTGTTTTTT. This gives the protein CASSAGLLARGVGTGELFF.

The chain links TRBV5-1 to TRBJ2-6; D possibly corresponds to TRBD1 (8 bases). The CDR3 is 18 residues long. With 4 bases removed from V and 0 bases from J, the gap between germline ends came to 17 bases. CDR1 is SGHRS, CDR2 YFSETQ, per germline. DNA for the CDR3: TGCGCCAGCAGCGCGAGCGGGACAGGTCCCTCTGGGGCCAACGTCCTGACTTTC. It is translated as CASSASGTGPSGANVLTF.

This clone was counted a few times. The chain employs TRBV2 and TRBJ1-5; possibly TRBD1 for D (6 bases). CDR3 length: 12 residues. V lost 7 bases, J lost 9 bases, and 13 bases lay in between. Germline V gives CDR1 SNHLY, CDR2 FYNNEI. The CDR3 loop is CASKQGVSPQHF. The CDR3 nucleotides read TGTGCCAGCAAACAGGGAGTCTCGCCCCAGCATTTT.

This clone was seen only once. V is TRBV7-2 and J is TRBJ1-2; 9 bases fit TRBD1. Germline lookup yields CDR1 SGHTA and CDR2 FQGNSA. V lost 5 bases to trimming and J lost 4 bases; unmatched junction nucleotides: 8. The CDR3 is 15 residues long. The DNA for the CDR3 is TGTGCCAGCAGCCCAGGACAGGGGACCTTCTATGGCTACACCTTC. It translates to CASSPGQGTFYGYTF.

This chain joins TRBV9 and TRBJ2-7; D may be TRBD1 (5 bases). CDR1 is SGDLS, CDR2 YYNGEE, per germline. The CDR3 runs to 14 residues. With 3 bases removed from V and 5 bases from J, the gap between germline ends came to 15 bases. The CDR3 protein is CASSAGPTTDEQYF. DNA for the CDR3: TGTGCCAGCAGCGCAGGGCCTACTACGGACGAGCAGTACTTC.

Only a few counts were recorded for this clone. The chain uses TRBV11-2 and TRBJ2-5, with 8 bases matching TRBD1. Germline trimming cut 5 bases from V and 5 bases from J; bases unmatched to any gene: 1. In germline, CDR1 is SGHAT, CDR2 FQNNGV. The CDR3 extends over 12 amino acids. The CDR3: CASSRDRETQYF. CDR3 sequence (DNA): TGTGCCAGCAGCCGGGACAGGGAGACCCAGTACTTC.

This chain links TRBV5-1 with TRBJ2-1; TRBD2 agrees at 7 bases. The J segment lost 3 bases and the V segment lost 4 bases, leaving 4 bases of the junction unmatched. Germline V lookup: CDR1 SGHRS, CDR2 YFSETQ. CDR3 size: 14 residues. CDR3 sequence (DNA): TGCGCCAGCAGCGCGGGAGAGATCTACAATGAGCAGTTCTTC. Translated: CASSAGEIYNEQFF.

The chain combines TRBV30 with TRBJ1-4; possible D gene TRBD1, 5 bases. This CDR3 is built from 13 residues. V lost 5 bases and J 4 bases, leaving 11 bases between the germline ends. CDR1 is GTSNPN and CDR2 is SVGIG in the germline V gene (reference sequence). The CDR3 here is CAWANQGNEKLFF. The CDR3 DNA reads TGTGCCTGGGCCAATCAGGGTAATGAAAAACTGTTTTTT.

In this sample, this clone turned up a few times. This chain joins TRBV5-6 and TRBJ2-5, with a possible D match to TRBD1 (6 bases). Germline V lookup: CDR1 SGHDT, CDR2 YYEEEE. The CDR3 contains 13 residues. The germline V and J ends were trimmed by 5 bases and 2 bases, with 10 bases remaining between them. The CDR3 is CASSKTGQETQYF. The CDR3 DNA reads as TGTGCCAGCAGTAAGACAGGTCAAGAGACCCAGTACTTC.

The chain uses TRBV7-2 and TRBJ2-7, with 8 positions matching TRBD2. Germline V gene data show CDR1 as SGHTA and CDR2 as FQGNSA. The J segment lost 3 bases and the V segment lost 6 bases, leaving 7 bases of the junction unmatched. This CDR3 is built from 14 residues. The DNA for the CDR3 is TGTGCCAGCAGGCCGGCGGGAGGCGGCTACGAGCAGTACTTC. Protein product: CASRPAGGGYEQYF. The complete variable domain, with remaining parts taken from reference TRBV7-2 and TRBJ2-7, reads GAGVSQSPSNKVTEKGKDVELRCDPISGHTALYWYRQSLGQGLEFLIYFQGNSAPDKSGLPSDRFSAERTGGSVSTLTIQRTQQEDSAVYLCASRPAGGGYEQYFGPGTRLTVT.

At least ten counts were recorded for this clone. The chain joins TRBV7-9 to TRBJ2-7, with D tentatively TRBD2 (6 bases). Looked up from germline, CDR1 is SEHNR and CDR2 is FQNEAQ (reference sequence). This CDR3 has 11 residues. The CDR3 region is CAAGSSYEQYF. The CDR3 nucleotides are TGTGCGGCCGGGAGCTCCTACGAGCAGTACTTC. Full variable domain (rest looked up from reference TRBV7-9 and TRBJ2-7): DTGVSQNPRHKITKRGQNVTFRCDPISEHNRLYWYRQTLGQGPEFLTYFQNEAQLEKSRLLSDRFSAERPKGSFSTLEIQRTEQGDSAMYLCAAGSSYEQYFGPGTRLTVT.

This clone was seen just once. The genes are TRBV5-1 and TRBJ1-3; TRBD1 matches 7 bases. J was trimmed by 2 bases and V by 4 bases; bases with no gene match: 3. Germline V gene data show CDR1 as SGHRS and CDR2 as YFSETQ. The CDR3 has 14 amino acids. In DNA, the CDR3 is TGCGCCAGCAGCCGAGGACAGGCTGGAAACACCATATATTTT. It encodes CASSRGQAGNTIYF. The variable domain in full, with the rest retrieved from reference TRBV5-1 and TRBJ1-3, is KAGVTQTPRYLIKTRGQQVTLSCSPISGHRSVSWYQQTPGQGLQFLFEYFSETQRNKGNFPGRFSGRQFSNSRSEMNVSTLELGDSALYLCASSRGQAGNTIYFGEGSWLTVV.

This clone was counted only a few times. This rearrangement joins TRBV15 to TRBJ2-5, with D possibly being TRBD1 (5 bases). This CDR3 region has 15 residues. Germline lookup yields CDR1 LNHNV and CDR2 YYDKDF (reference sequence). Deletions cut 0 bases from V and 4 bases from J, with 12 bases between. The CDR3 nucleotides read TGTGCCACCAGCAGAGATCAGGGCAGGGTAGAGACCCAGTACTTC. It encodes CATSRDQGRVETQYF.

The table lists this clone with a few counts. V usage is TRBV7-9 and J usage is TRBJ2-1, with D possibly being TRBD1 (5 bases). The germline V and J ends were trimmed by 6 bases and 12 bases, with 12 bases remaining between them. This CDR3 region has 11 residues. Looked up from germline, CDR1 is SEHNR and CDR2 is FQNEAQ (reference sequence). CDR3 amino acids: CASRWSQGQFF. The CDR3 DNA reads TGTGCCAGCAGGTGGTCGCAGGGGCAGTTCTTC.

The chain recombines TRBV2 with TRBJ2-1, with 7 bases identical to TRBD2. Germline V gene sequence: CDR1 SNHLY, CDR2 FYNNEI. Trimming took 11 bases from V and 0 from J; bases not matched to a gene: 19. The CDR3 runs to 18 residues. The CDR3 sequence is CASSLAGVFGSSYNEQFF. The CDR3 region has the DNA TGTGCCTCCTCTTTGGCGGGAGTCTTCGGTAGCTCCTACAATGAGCAGTTCTTC.

The table lists this clone with a count of one. This chain connects TRBV9 to TRBJ1-1; D is possibly TRBD1 (6 bases). Germline loops: CDR1 SGDLS, CDR2 YYNGEE. V was shortened by 0 bases and J by 3 bases, with 12 bases between the two germline ends. CDR3 length: 15 amino acids. CDR3 bases: TGTGCCAGCAGCGTAGTAACAGGGCAGTACACTGAAGCTTTCTTT. Protein product: CASSVVTGQYTEAFF.

The rearrangement joins TRBV19 to TRBJ2-2, with D unresolved. Germline V gene data show CDR1 as LNHDA and CDR2 as SQIVND (reference sequence). V was clipped by 5 bases and J by 1 base, with 11 bases between them. The CDR3 is 15 residues long. The CDR3 coding sequence is TGTGCCAGTAGTGCCCAGAAGAAGAACACCGGGGAGCTGTTTTTT. Translation: CASSAQKKNTGELFF.

This clone was recorded a few times. The rearrangement uses TRBV9 and TRBJ1-1, with 7 positions matching TRBD1. CDR1 and CDR2 (germline): SGDLS, YYNGEE. J lost 1 base, V lost 1 base, and 4 bases had no gene match. CDR3 length equals 15 residues. CDR3 amino acids: CASSVTGVTNTEAFF. CDR3 sequence (DNA): TGTGCCAGCAGCGTAACAGGGGTCACGAACACTGAAGCTTTCTTT.

The chain combines TRBV30 with TRBJ2-3; weak D call: TRBD1 (6 bases). The V gene lost 1 base and the J gene lost 1 base, with 15 bases spanning the gap. Germline V CDR1 and CDR2: GTSNPN, SVGIG (reference sequence). The CDR3 length is 16 residues. CDR3 bases: TGTGCCTGGAGTGGGCTACAGGGCTCGGGCACAGATACGCAGTATTTT. Its translation is CAWSGLQGSGTDTQYF. Complete variable domain (other parts from reference TRBV30 and TRBJ2-3): SQTIHQWPATLVQPVGSPLSLECTVEGTSNPNLYWYRQAAGRGLQLLFYSVGIGQISSEVPQNLSASRPQDRQFILSSKKLLLSDSGFYLCAWSGLQGSGTDTQYFGPGTRLTVL.